One sample yielded the 7 T cell receptor beta chains listed below, sequenced in a study of cytomegalovirus exposure and HLA in healthy donors. Both 60 Vbeta primers and 13 Jbeta primers went into the PCR. Produced via immunoSEQ multiplex PCR; TCRdb's table is partial and in-frame only. The table has 100,000 to 150,000 clones, roughly 80% seen once. The sequencing input was PBMCs. Receptor source: a man younger than 40 in good health and CMV-seronegative.

This chain uses TRBV28 with TRBJ2-7; 7 positions agree with TRBD1. With V trimmed by 5 bases and J by 5 bases, 9 bases remained unmatched. CDR3 size: 14 residues. CDR1 is MDHEN and CDR2 is SYDVKM in the germline V gene. In nucleotides, the CDR3 is TGTGCCAGCAGTGCACCGGACAGGCGGCACGAGCAGTACTTC. This codes for CASSAPDRRHEQYF.

The chain recombines TRBV11-3 with TRBJ2-3, with D perhaps TRBD1 (6 bases). Germline assignment: CDR1 SGHNT and CDR2 YENEEA. The CDR3 has 12 amino acids. Trimming shortened V by 3 bases and J by 8 bases, and 9 bases separated the two germline ends. The CDR3 DNA reads as TGTGCCAGCAGCTTTGAAGGGGGTACGCAGTATTTT. Translating it yields CASSFEGGTQYF. Full variable domain (remainder filled in from reference TRBV11-3 and TRBJ2-3): EAGVVQSPRYKIIEKKQPVAFWCNPISGHNTLYWYLQNLGQGPELLIRYENEEAVDDSQLPKDRFSAERLKGVDSTLKIQPAELGDSAVYLCASSFEGGTQYFGPGTRLTVL.

The CDR3 protein is CASSLGGVLDEKLFF. CDR3 sequence (DNA): TGTGCCAGCAGCTTGGGGGGGGTCCTGGATGAAAAACTGTTTTTT. The rearrangement joins TRBV5-6 to TRBJ1-4; D possibly corresponds to TRBD1 (5 bases). CDR1 SGHDT and CDR2 YYEEEE come from the germline V gene. The germline V and J ends were trimmed by 0 bases and 6 bases, with 12 bases remaining between them. This CDR3 is 15 amino acids long. The variable domain in full, with the rest retrieved from reference TRBV5-6 and TRBJ1-4, is DAGVTQSPTHLIKTRGQQVTLRCSPKSGHDTVSWYQQALGQGPQFIFQYYEEEERQRGNFPDRFSGHQFPNYSSELNVNALLLGDSALYLCASSLGGVLDEKLFFGSGTQLSVL.

This clone was seen only a few times. This sequence joins TRBV29-1 and TRBJ1-1; D not certain. With 3 bases removed from V and 7 bases from J, the gap between germline ends came to 9 bases. CDR1 and CDR2 from the germline V gene are SQVTM and ANQGSEA. The CDR3 totals 11 residues. In DNA form, the CDR3 reads TGCAGCGTTGATTCCGACTATGAAGCTTTCTTT. Translation gives CSVDSDYEAFF.

The chain links TRBV27 to TRBJ1-5; D ambiguous. The V gene's germline CDR1 is MNHEY and CDR2 SMNVEV (reference sequence). V gave up 5 bases and J gave up 3 bases, with 5 bases separating them. The CDR3 totals 12 residues. CDR3 nucleotides: TGTGCCAGCAGTCCTTACAATCAGCCCCAGCATTTT. Amino acids: CASSPYNQPQHF.

This clone occurred a few times. The genes are TRBV5-5 and TRBJ2-7, with 8 bases aligning to TRBD1. Trimming took 5 bases from V and 4 from J; bases not matched to a gene: 8. CDR3 length: 14 amino acids. Germline CDR1 SGHKS, CDR2 YYEKEE (reference sequence). The CDR3 reads CASRAPGGVYEQYF. The CDR3 nucleotides are TGTGCCAGCAGGGCCCCAGGGGGCGTTTACGAGCAGTACTTC. Complete variable domain (other parts from reference TRBV5-5 and TRBJ2-7): DAGVTQSPTHLIKTRGQQVTLRCSPISGHKSVSWYQQVLGQGPQFIFQYYEKEERGRGNFPDRFSARQFPNYSSELNVNALLLGDSALYLCASRAPGGVYEQYFGPGTRLTVT.

This clone showed up just once. The rearrangement joins TRBV7-2 to TRBJ1-2; D is uncertain. The CDR3 length is 13 residues. CDR1 and CDR2 from the germline V gene are SGHTA and FQGNSA. V was cut by 0 bases and J by 5 bases, with 7 bases left in between. The CDR3 loop reads CASSLAREYGYTF. CDR3 DNA sequence: TGTGCCAGCAGCTTAGCGCGAGAGTATGGCTACACCTTC.